A single sample gave rise to the 9 T cell receptor beta chains below, sequenced in a study of blood T cell repertoires in COVID-19 (dated by TCRdb to about 2020). The library was made by the immunoSEQ multiplex PCR assay. Imported from immuneACCESS, the table was reduced by TCRdb to in-frame sequences with V and J called. These copies leave out some clones; in studies compared against another copy, an unresolved V gene accounts for under half, and the cause of the remainder is not known. This sample gives roughly 76,000 clones in total; roughly 80% of them show up just once. In total, the top ten clones hold about 35% of the sample. The sample comprised peripheral blood. These receptors were taken from a woman in her sixties or seventies with acute or convalescent COVID-19.

The V and J genes are TRBV7-9 and TRBJ2-5; 7 nucleotides match TRBD1. This CDR3 spans 15 amino acids. CDR1 is SEHNR, CDR2 FQNEAQ, per germline (reference sequence). Germline trimming cut 1 base from V and 0 bases from J; bases unmatched to any gene: 2. CDR3 in amino acids: CASSLGDSDQETQYF. CDR3 coding DNA: TGTGCCAGCAGCTTAGGGGACAGTGACCAAGAGACCCAGTACTTC.

The V gene is TRBV7-8, the J gene TRBJ1-2; no reliable D call. The V gene lost 2 bases and the J gene lost 3 bases, with 13 bases spanning the gap. This CDR3 is built from 15 residues. Germline CDR1 is SGHVS and CDR2 is FQNEAQ. The CDR3 loop is CASSLPPPEDYGYTF. CDR3 DNA sequence: TGTGCCAGCAGCTTACCCCCCCCAGAGGACTATGGCTACACCTTC.

The chain uses TRBV6-5 and TRBJ2-7; no definite D call. The V gene's germline CDR1 is MNHEY and CDR2 SVGAGI. Between the trimmed V and J ends, which lost 6 bases and 5 bases, there was a span of 14 bases. CDR3 length: 13 residues. The CDR3 region has the DNA TGTGCCAGCAGCTCGTCGTGGAGTCACGAGCAGTACTTC. Amino acid sequence: CASSSSWSHEQYF.

The chain combines TRBV5-1 with TRBJ1-1; D call uncertain. Trimming removed 1 base at V and 4 bases at J, with 11 bases between. Germline CDR1 is SGHRS and CDR2 is YFSETQ. CDR3 length equals 14 residues. In nucleotides, the CDR3 is TGCGCCAGCAGCTTGACCAACTCGGGCACTGAAGCTTTCTTT. It codes for CASSLTNSGTEAFF.

The CDR3 loop is CASSQESGGSGLAVYNEQFF. CDR3 sequence (DNA): TGCGCCAGCAGCCAAGAAAGTGGGGGTTCGGGGCTAGCGGTATACAATGAGCAGTTCTTC. The chain joins TRBV4-1 to TRBJ2-1; 7 bases agree with TRBD2. The J segment lost 4 bases and the V segment lost 0 bases, leaving 18 bases of the junction unmatched. This CDR3 spans 20 amino acids. Per germline, CDR1 MGHRA and CDR2 YSYEKL.

The CDR3 sequence: CASSDPGQGSHEQYF. The CDR3 region has the DNA TGTGCCAGCAGTGACCCGGGACAGGGATCCCACGAGCAGTACTTC. The chain employs TRBV6-1 and TRBJ2-7; 9 bases are a match to TRBD1. This CDR3 has 15 amino acids. Looked up from germline, CDR1 is MNHNS and CDR2 is SASEGT. V was pared by 3 bases and J by 5 bases, with 8 bases of the junction left unmatched.

V gene TRBV4-1 combines with J gene TRBJ2-1; 8 bases are a match to TRBD2. V dropped 3 bases and J dropped 7; count of bases not matched to a gene: 8. The germline CDR1 and CDR2 sequences are MGHRA and YSYEKL. CDR3 length: 15 residues. CDR3 coding DNA: TGCGCCAGCAGCCACCCTCTAGCGGGCACTAATGAGCAGTTCTTC. Amino acid sequence: CASSHPLAGTNEQFF.

The chain uses TRBV5-1 and TRBJ2-5; D may be TRBD1 (5 bases). Germline V gene lookup returns CDR1 SGHRS and CDR2 YFSETQ. Trimming shortened V by 9 bases and J by 1 base, and 19 bases separated the two germline ends. This CDR3 is 15 amino acids long. CDR3 nucleotides: TGCGCCACCATCTCCCGACCTGGGGCCCAAGAGACCCAGTACTTC. Protein: CATISRPGAQETQYF.

The chain combines TRBV20-1 with TRBJ2-4; TRBD1 aligns across 9 bases. This CDR3 has 15 amino acids. CDR1 DFQATT and CDR2 SNEGSKA come from the germline V gene (reference sequence). Unmatched junction bases numbered 14, after V lost 6 bases and J lost 8 bases. The CDR3 nucleotides are TGCAGTGCGAGTCCCGGGACAGGGTATAGGGACATTCAGTACTTC. This encodes CSASPGTGYRDIQYF.